A selection of T cell receptor beta chains follows, all from one sample in a study of blood T cell repertoires in COVID-19. Method: immunoSEQ multiplex PCR; TCRdb's copy keeps in-frame clones and lacks some. Of almost 400,000 clones listed, around 87% are singletons. The sample comprised peripheral blood. The origin of the receptors is a woman aged 55-70 years with COVID-19, enrolled during active disease. The CDR3 runs from the conserved cysteine through the conserved F or W. The D gene is left open where the match is weak. Expanded clones are given a class, and other clones once, few, many or no size at all.

>TRBV9|.|.|TRBJ1-2|15
CASSVGSTANYGYTF
TGTGCCAGCAGCGTAGGGTCAACAGCTAACTATGGCTACACCTTC
>TRBV19|.|.|TRBJ1-5|15
CASISPVQGGQPQHF
TGTGCCAGTATTAGCCCCGTGCAGGGCGGACAGCCCCAGCATTTT
>TRBV19|.|.|TRBJ1-1|12
CASSIGRAEAFF
TGTGCCAGTAGTATCGGCAGGGCTGAAGCTTTCTTT
>TRBV7-2|TRBD2|.|TRBJ2-7|15
CASSLGAGEGYEQYF
TGTGCCAGCAGCTTAGGAGCGGGGGAAGGCTACGAGCAGTACTTC
>TRBV23-1|TRBD1|.|TRBJ2-7|15
CASSQGGTGTYEQYF
TGCGCCAGCAGTCAGGGCGGGACAGGGACCTACGAGCAGTACTTC
>TRBV5-1|TRBD1|.|TRBJ1-2|16
CASSLSLSGQGNGYTF
TGCGCCAGCAGCTTGTCACTCTCGGGACAGGGAAATGGCTACACCTTC
>TRBV7-9|TRBD1|.|TRBJ1-4|14
CASSLDRGHEKLFF
TGTGCCAGCAGCTTAGACAGGGGACATGAAAAACTGTTTTTT
>TRBV15|TRBD1|few|TRBJ1-5|18
CATSRGPFVDRGNQPQHF
TGTGCCACCAGCAGAGGGCCATTCGTAGACAGGGGCAATCAGCCCCAGCATTTT
>TRBV6-5|.|.|TRBJ2-7|13
CASSTQGSGEQYF
TGTGCCAGCAGTACACAGGGATCGGGCGAGCAGTACTTC
>TRBV6-5|TRBD1|.|TRBJ2-5|14
CASRPGGLQETQYF
TGTGCCTCCCGTCCAGGGGGCCTTCAAGAGACCCAGTACTTC
>TRBV5-1|TRBD2|.|TRBJ2-2|16
CASSSRGGLPTGELFF
TGCGCCAGCAGCTCCCGGGGGGGACTCCCAACCGGGGAGCTGTTTTTT
>TRBV5-4|.|.|TRBJ1-2|14
CASSLKGGQYGYTF
TGTGCCAGCAGCTTGAAGGGCGGGCAGTATGGCTACACCTTC
>TRBV9|TRBD1|.|TRBJ1-1|19
CASSARSKPGQGANTEAFF
TGTGCCAGCAGCGCTAGATCTAAACCGGGACAGGGTGCGAACACTGAAGCTTTCTTT
>TRBV6-1|TRBD1|once|TRBJ1-1|14
CASSETTGRTEAFF
TGTGCCAGCAGTGAGACGACAGGGCGAACTGAAGCTTTCTTT
>TRBV9|.|.|TRBJ2-1|13
CASSGGPGDEQFF
TGTGCCAGCAGCGGCGGACCGGGGGATGAGCAGTTCTTC
>TRBV18|.|.|TRBJ2-6|16
CASSLSSQSGANVLTF
TGTGCCAGCTCACTTTCTTCGCAGTCTGGGGCCAACGTCCTGACTTTC
>TRBV7-2|.|.|TRBJ1-1|12
CASSLSSTEAFF
TGTGCCAGCAGCTTGTCCAGCACTGAAGCTTTCTTT
>TRBV7-2|.|.|TRBJ2-1|14
CASSRGGPYNEQFF
TGTGCCAGCAGCCGCGGGGGCCCCTACAATGAGCAGTTCTTC
>TRBV14|TRBD1|.|TRBJ1-1|13
CASSLTGPTEAFF
TGTGCCAGCAGCCTGACAGGGCCCACTGAAGCTTTCTTT
>TRBV27|TRBD1|.|TRBJ2-7|15
CASSSRTGVGAVGYF
TGTGCCAGCAGTTCGCGAACAGGGGTAGGTGCGGTCGGGTACTTC
>TRBV15|.|.|TRBJ1-1|15
CATSRDVTPNTEAFF
TGTGCCACCAGCAGAGACGTCACACCGAACACTGAAGCTTTCTTT
>TRBV6-5|TRBD1|.|TRBJ2-5|15
CASSSTGGFPETQYF
TGTGCCAGCAGCAGTACAGGGGGTTTTCCAGAGACCCAGTACTTC
>TRBV11-3|TRBD1|.|TRBJ2-1|16
CASSPRGDRAVSEQFF
TGTGCCAGCAGCCCCAGGGGGGACAGGGCCGTTAGTGAGCAGTTCTTC
>TRBV3-1/TRBV3-2|TRBD1|.|TRBJ2-7|14
CASSHWDSSYEQYF
TGTGCCAGCAGCCATTGGGACAGCTCCTACGAGCAGTACTTC
>TRBV30|.|.|TRBJ1-1|13
CAWPQPGGTEAFF
TGTGCCTGGCCCCAGCCGGGGGGCACTGAAGCTTTCTTT
>TRBV10-2|.|.|TRBJ1-2|14
CASTLGQGNYGYTF
TGCGCCAGCACCCTTGGGCAGGGGAACTATGGCTACACCTTC
>TRBV9|.|.|TRBJ1-1|15
CASSVGSRAATEAFF
TGTGCCAGCAGCGTAGGAAGCAGGGCGGCCACTGAAGCTTTCTTT
>TRBV5-1|.|few|TRBJ1-1|16
CASSLEAYRVNTEAFF
TGCGCCAGCAGCTTGGAAGCTTACAGGGTGAACACTGAAGCTTTCTTT
>TRBV20-1|.|.|TRBJ1-2|11
CSARLPRGYTF
TGCAGTGCTAGATTACCGCGGGGCTACACCTTC
>TRBV4-1|.|.|TRBJ2-3|14
CASSPPRGTDTQYF
TGCGCCAGCAGCCCCCCGCGGGGCACAGATACGCAGTATTTT
>TRBV11-2|.|.|TRBJ2-7|11
CASSLVFEQYF
TGTGCCAGCAGCTTAGTCTTCGAGCAGTACTTC
>TRBV7-2|.|.|TRBJ2-7|14
CAIAGAGGPYEQYF
TGTGCCATCGCGGGGGCAGGGGGCCCCTACGAGCAGTACTTC
>TRBV5-1|.|.|TRBJ2-4|13
CASSPDWVGIQYF
TGCGCCAGCAGCCCGGACTGGGTGGGCATTCAGTACTTC
>TRBV29-1|TRBD1|.|TRBJ2-1|14
CSVESDRGTNEQFF
TGCAGCGTTGAGAGTGACAGGGGTACGAATGAGCAGTTCTTC
>TRBV6-5|.|.|TRBJ2-2|15
CASSQTTKDTGELFF
TGTGCCAGCAGCCAAACTACGAAGGACACCGGGGAGCTGTTTTTT
>TRBV5-5|.|.|TRBJ1-2|11
CASSSGYGYTF
TGTGCCAGCAGCTCAGGCTATGGCTACACCTTC
>TRBV7-9|.|.|TRBJ2-7|15
CASSPQAGIPYEQYF
TGTGCCAGCAGCCCCCAGGCAGGGATTCCCTACGAGCAGTACTTC
>TRBV19|.|.|TRBJ1-2|12
CASSIGGFGYTF
TGTGCCAGTAGTATAGGAGGGTTTGGCTACACCTTC
>TRBV30|.|.|TRBJ1-1|13
CAWNPTGNTEAFF
TGTGCCTGGAATCCTACAGGGAACACTGAAGCTTTCTTT
>TRBV28|.|.|TRBJ1-1|13
CASSSDILTEAFF
TGTGCCAGCAGTTCCGACATCCTCACTGAAGCTTTCTTT
>TRBV27|TRBD1|.|TRBJ1-2|16
CASSPRTGGAYYGYTF
TGTGCCAGCAGTCCTCGGACAGGGGGCGCATATTATGGCTACACCTTC
>TRBV4-2|TRBD2|few|TRBJ2-1|17
CASSRSGGAGSYNEQFF
TGTGCCAGCAGCCGTAGCGGGGGGGCCGGCTCCTACAATGAGCAGTTCTTC
>TRBV6-5|TRBD1|.|TRBJ1-2|15
CASSYRRDRDYGYTF
TGTGCCAGCAGTTACCGCCGGGACAGGGACTATGGCTACACCTTC
>TRBV25-1|.|.|TRBJ1-2|16
CASSGQGRGSGGGYTF
TGTGCCAGCAGTGGGCAGGGGAGGGGATCGGGTGGTGGCTACACCTTC
>TRBV3-1/TRBV3-2|.|.|TRBJ1-3|13
CASALLSGNTIYF
TGTGCCAGCGCTCTACTCTCTGGAAACACCATATATTTT
>TRBV15|.|.|TRBJ2-4|14
CATSRAGRGNIQYF
TGTGCCACCAGCAGAGCAGGCCGAGGGAACATTCAGTACTTC
>TRBV18|TRBD1|.|TRBJ1-4|18
CASSFKPGQLATNEKLFF
TGTGCCAGCTCTTTTAAGCCGGGACAGCTTGCAACTAATGAAAAACTGTTTTTT
>TRBV27|TRBD1|.|TRBJ2-1|16
CASSLRGGLAYNEQFF
TGTGCCAGCAGTTTACGAGGGGGCCTCGCCTACAATGAGCAGTTCTTC
>TRBV3-1/TRBV3-2|.|.|TRBJ2-2|13
CASSPRVTGELFF
TGTGCCAGCAGCCCGAGGGTCACCGGGGAGCTGTTTTTT
>TRBV20-1|.|.|TRBJ1-4|11
CSARDGAKVFF
TGCAGTGCTAGAGATGGGGCGAAGGTGTTTTTT
>TRBV2|.|.|TRBJ2-1|14
CASSEDRGYNEQFF
TGTGCCAGCAGTGAAGATCGGGGTTACAATGAGCAGTTCTTC
>TRBV5-5|.|few|TRBJ2-3|15
CASSLVPVPRDTQYF
TGTGCCAGCAGCTTGGTGCCGGTCCCGCGGGATACGCAGTATTTT
>TRBV6-2/TRBV6-3|TRBD2|.|TRBJ2-1|17
CASSYSTLAGSYNEQFF
TGTGCCAGCAGTTACTCGACCCTAGCGGGGTCCTACAATGAGCAGTTCTTC
>TRBV11-2|.|.|TRBJ1-2|14
CASSTGSQGGGYTF
TGTGCCAGCAGCACCGGGTCCCAGGGAGGTGGCTACACCTTC
>TRBV15|TRBD1|once|TRBJ1-1|16
CATSRSTGEWSTEAFF
TGTGCCACCAGCAGGTCGACAGGGGAATGGAGCACTGAAGCTTTCTTT
>TRBV7-3|TRBD1|.|TRBJ1-1|15
CASSATGTGYTEAFF
TGTGCCAGCAGCGCCACCGGGACAGGGTACACTGAAGCTTTCTTT
>TRBV3-1/TRBV3-2|.|.|TRBJ1-2|12
CASTAGGYGYTF
TGTGCCAGCACCGCAGGAGGGTATGGCTACACCTTC